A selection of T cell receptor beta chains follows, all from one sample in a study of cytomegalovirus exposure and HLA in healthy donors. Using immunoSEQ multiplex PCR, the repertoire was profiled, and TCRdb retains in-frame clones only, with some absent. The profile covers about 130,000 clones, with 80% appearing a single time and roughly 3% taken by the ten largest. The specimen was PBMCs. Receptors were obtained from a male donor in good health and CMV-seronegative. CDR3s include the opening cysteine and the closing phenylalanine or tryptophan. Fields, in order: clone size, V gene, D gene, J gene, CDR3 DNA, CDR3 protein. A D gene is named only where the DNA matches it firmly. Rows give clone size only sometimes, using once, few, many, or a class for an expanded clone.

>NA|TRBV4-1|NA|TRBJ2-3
TGCGCCAGCAGCCCCGCGCCCCTCGAGCCAGATACGCAGTATTTT
CASSPAPLEPDTQYF
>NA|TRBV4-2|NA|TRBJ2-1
TGTGCCAGCAGCCAAGAGAAATTTCGCGGGCTGTACAATGAGCAGTTCTTC
CASSQEKFRGLYNEQFF
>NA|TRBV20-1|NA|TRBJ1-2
TGCAGTGCTGGCGGGGGTTATGGCTACACCTTC
CSAGGGYGYTF
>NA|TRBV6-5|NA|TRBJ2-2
TGTGCCAGCAGTTACTCAGGGGAGAACACCGGGGAGCTGTTTTTT
CASSYSGENTGELFF
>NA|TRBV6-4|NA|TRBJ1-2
TGTGCCAGCAGTGACTCAGGGAGTGCGGTGGGCTACACCTTC
CASSDSGSAVGYTF
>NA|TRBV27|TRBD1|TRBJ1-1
TGTGCCAGCAGTTCCGACAGGGGGTACACTGAAGCTTTCTTT
CASSSDRGYTEAFF
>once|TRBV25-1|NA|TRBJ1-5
TGTGCCAGCAGTGCCATTGGGGGGCAGCCCCAGCATTTT
CASSAIGGQPQHF
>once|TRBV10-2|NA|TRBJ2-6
TGCGCCAGCCTCAAGTCGGGGGTTAACAACGTCCTGACTTTC
CASLKSGVNNVLTF
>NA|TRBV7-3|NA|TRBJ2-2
TGTGCCAGCAGCTTAGAGCCCCCCGGGGAGCTGTTTTTT
CASSLEPPGELFF
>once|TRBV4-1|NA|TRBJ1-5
TGCGCCAGCAGCCACGACTTTGGGCCCCAGCATTTT
CASSHDFGPQHF
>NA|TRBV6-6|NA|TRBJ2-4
TGTGCCAGCAGGCAGACGGACAACAAAGCCAAAAACATTCAGTACTTC
CASRQTDNKAKNIQYF
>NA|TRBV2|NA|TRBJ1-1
TGTGCCAGCAGTGAAGCCCCTGGTGGCAGGGGTGAAGCTTTCTTT
CASSEAPGGRGEAFF
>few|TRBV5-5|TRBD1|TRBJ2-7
TGTGCCAGCAGCCCCCGGGGACAGTCCTACGAGCAGTACTTC
CASSPRGQSYEQYF
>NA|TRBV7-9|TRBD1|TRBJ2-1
TGTGCCAGCAGCTCTAATTGGGCAGGGGGCTTCTACAATGAGCAGTTCTTC
CASSSNWAGGFYNEQFF
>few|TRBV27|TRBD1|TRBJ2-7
TGTGCCAGCAGTTTTTGGCCCGACAGGGATCGGCGCCACGAGCAGTACTTC
CASSFWPDRDRRHEQYF
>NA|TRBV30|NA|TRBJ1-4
TGTGCCGCGGGCCCGGGGGGAAAACTGTTTTTT
CAAGPGGKLFF
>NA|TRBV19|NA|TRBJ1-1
TGTGCCAGTAGTCCGGGCCCTGGGACACCGAACACTGAAGCTTTCTTT
CASSPGPGTPNTEAFF
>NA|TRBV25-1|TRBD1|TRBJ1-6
TGTGCCAGCAGCCGGGACAGGGGGCGGGATTATTCACCCCTCCACTTT
CASSRDRGRDYSPLHF
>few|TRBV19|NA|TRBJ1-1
TGTGCCAGTAGTATTTCGGGAGCTGGCACTGAAGCTTTCTTT
CASSISGAGTEAFF
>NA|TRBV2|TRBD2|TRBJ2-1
TGTGCCAGCAGTGAAAGGACTAGCCGACTCTACAATGAGCAGTTCTTC
CASSERTSRLYNEQFF
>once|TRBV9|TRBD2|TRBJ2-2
TGTGCCAGCAGCGTAGTAACGGGGGGGCTGTACACCGGGGAGCTGTTTTTT
CASSVVTGGLYTGELFF
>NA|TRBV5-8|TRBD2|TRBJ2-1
TGTGCCAGCAGCCCTGTAGCGGGACCTTACAATGAGCAGTTCTTC
CASSPVAGPYNEQFF
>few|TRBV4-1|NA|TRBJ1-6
TGCGCCAGCAGCCTCATCCAAACCCGCTACTATAATTCACCCCTCCACTTT
CASSLIQTRYYNSPLHF
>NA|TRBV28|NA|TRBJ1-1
TGTGCCAGCAGTTCACCAGGGTTTAGGGGCACTGAAGCTTTCTTT
CASSSPGFRGTEAFF
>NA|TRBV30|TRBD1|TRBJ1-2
TGTGCCTGGACAGGGGGAAACTATGGCTACACCTTC
CAWTGGNYGYTF
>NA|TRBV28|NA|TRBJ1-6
TGTGCCAGCAGTTCCCAGCAGGGGACTTCACCCCTCCACTTT
CASSSQQGTSPLHF
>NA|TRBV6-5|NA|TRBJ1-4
TGTGCCAGCAGATACCGTCGGACACCTGAAAAACTGTTTTTT
CASRYRRTPEKLFF
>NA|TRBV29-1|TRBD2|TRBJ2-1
TGCAGCGTCGATACTAGCGGGGTCTACAATGAGCAGTTCTTC
CSVDTSGVYNEQFF
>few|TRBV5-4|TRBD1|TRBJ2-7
TGTGCCAGCAGCCCCCCGGGACAGGGGGCTTACGAGCAGTACTTC
CASSPPGQGAYEQYF
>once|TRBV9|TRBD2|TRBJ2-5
TGTGCCAGCAGCGTAAGGCCCGGGGGGGAGACCCAGTACTTC
CASSVRPGGETQYF
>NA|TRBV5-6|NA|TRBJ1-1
TGTGCCAGCAGCGCCCCCACAGAGAACACTGAAGCTTTCTTT
CASSAPTENTEAFF
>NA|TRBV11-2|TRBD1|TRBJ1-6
TGTGCCAGCAGCTCCGGGACAGGGAGCAATTCACCCCTCCACTTT
CASSSGTGSNSPLHF
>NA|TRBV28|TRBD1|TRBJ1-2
TGTGCCAGCAGTTTGGCCAGGGGGCGGGACTATGGCTACACCTTC
CASSLARGRDYGYTF
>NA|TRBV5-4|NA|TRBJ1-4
TGTGCCAGCAGCTTGGGTACGGCTAATGAAAAACTGTTTTTT
CASSLGTANEKLFF
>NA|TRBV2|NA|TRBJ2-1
TGTGCCAGCAGTGAATCGCTAGCAGTCTACAATGAGCAGTTCTTC
CASSESLAVYNEQFF
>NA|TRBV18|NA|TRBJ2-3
TGTGCCAGCTCACCACTAGTAGGGGGAAGAGGTGTGACAGATACGCAGTATTTT
CASSPLVGGRGVTDTQYF
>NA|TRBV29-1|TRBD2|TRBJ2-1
TGCAGCGTTGCTAGCGGGAGGTACTCCTACAATGAGCAGTTCTTC
CSVASGRYSYNEQFF
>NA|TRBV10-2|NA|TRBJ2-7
TGCGCCAGCAGTGAGTACCAGGGATTAGACGAGCAGTACTTC
CASSEYQGLDEQYF
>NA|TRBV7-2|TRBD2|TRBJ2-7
TGTGCCAGCAGCCAAGGGACTAGCGTACACTACGAGCAGTACTTC
CASSQGTSVHYEQYF
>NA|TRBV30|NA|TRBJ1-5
TGTGCCTGGAGTCCCTTTAATCAGCCCCAGCATTTT
CAWSPFNQPQHF
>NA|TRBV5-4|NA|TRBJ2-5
TGTGCCAGCAAGAACGGGGAGACCCAGTACTTC
CASKNGETQYF
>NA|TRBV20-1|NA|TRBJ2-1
TGCAGTGCAAAGCCCCTTAATGAGCAGTTCTTC
CSAKPLNEQFF
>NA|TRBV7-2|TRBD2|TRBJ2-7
TGTGCCAGCAGCTCCATGGCGGGGGGCAAGTACGAGCAGTACTTC
CASSSMAGGKYEQYF
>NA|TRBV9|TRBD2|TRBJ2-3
TGTGCCAGCAGCCTTCCGGGACTAGCGGGAGATACGCAGTATTTT
CASSLPGLAGDTQYF
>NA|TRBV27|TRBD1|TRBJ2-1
TGTGCCAGCAGTTTACAGGGGGTATCCTACAATGAGCAGTTCTTC
CASSLQGVSYNEQFF
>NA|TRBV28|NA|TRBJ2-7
TGTGCCAGCAGTTTGGCACCCTCCTACGAGCAGTACTTC
CASSLAPSYEQYF
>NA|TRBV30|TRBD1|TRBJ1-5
TGTGCCTGGAACAAAGGGGGCGCGGGCAATCAGCCCCAGCATTTT
CAWNKGGAGNQPQHF
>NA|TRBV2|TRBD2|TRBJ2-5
TGTGCCAGCACTACTAGCGGCCGAATCCAAGAGACCCAGTACTTC
CASTTSGRIQETQYF
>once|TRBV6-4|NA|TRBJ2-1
TGTGCCAGCAGTGAGAATAGCGCGGGGTACAATGAGCAGTTCTTC
CASSENSAGYNEQFF
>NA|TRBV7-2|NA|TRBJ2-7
TGTGCCAGCAGCTTAGGGTCGGGTTCCTACGAGCAGTACTTC
CASSLGSGSYEQYF
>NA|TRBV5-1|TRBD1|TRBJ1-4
TGCGCCAGCAGCGTAGGACAGGGGGCGAATGAAAAACTGTTTTTT
CASSVGQGANEKLFF
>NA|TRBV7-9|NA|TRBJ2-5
TGTGCCAGCAGCCGAGACGGGGGGACACGGATGCCTAAACAGACCCAGTACTTC
CASSRDGGTRMPKQTQYF
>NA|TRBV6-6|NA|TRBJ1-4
TGTGCCAGTCTTACACCAGGACAGAATGAAAAACTGTTTTTT
CASLTPGQNEKLFF
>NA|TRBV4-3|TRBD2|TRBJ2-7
TGCGCCAGCAGCCAAGATTGGGCGGGGGGGTACGAGCAGTACTTC
CASSQDWAGGYEQYF
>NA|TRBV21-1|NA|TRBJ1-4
TGTGCCAGCAGCGTTACAGGGGGATCCATAAATGAAAAACTGTTTTTT
CASSVTGGSINEKLFF
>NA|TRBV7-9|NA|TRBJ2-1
TGTTCCAGCAGCTTTCAGGAGGCGAACAATGAGCAGTTCTTC
CSSSFQEANNEQFF
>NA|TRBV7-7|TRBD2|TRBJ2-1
TGTGCCAGCAGCGTGGGACTAGCGGGAAGTTACAATGAGCAGTTCTTC
CASSVGLAGSYNEQFF
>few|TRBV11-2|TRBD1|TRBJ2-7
TGTGCCAGCAGGCACCCGGGACAGGGTAACTACGAGCAGTACTTC
CASRHPGQGNYEQYF
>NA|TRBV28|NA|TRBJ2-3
TGTGCCAGCACCATTTGGGGGGTTAGCACAGATACGCAGTATTTT
CASTIWGVSTDTQYF
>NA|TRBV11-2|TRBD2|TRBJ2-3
TGTGCCAGCAGCTCCTCCGGGACTAGCGGCAGAGATACGCAGTATTTT
CASSSSGTSGRDTQYF